The present TCR beta chain was sequenced within a study of blood T cell repertoires in COVID-19. Study background: The cDNA or gDNA used as material had been derived from T cells, B-cell-depleted T cells, or PBMCs.

Libraries were prepared by immunoSEQ multiplex PCR; TCRdb keeps only in-frame clonotypes and omits some of them. The data show 150,000 or so clones, approximately 90% seen once. The germline V gene encodes CDR1 MNHEY and CDR2 SVGEGT. Trimming cost V 0 bases and J 0 bases; bases outside gene matches: 2. This CDR3 comprises 16 residues. The sequence was obtained from a man aged 18 to 29 with COVID-19, enrolled during active disease. The chain uses TRBV6-2 or TRBV6-3 and TRBJ2-3, with 8 bases lining up with TRBD2. The sample was peripheral blood. The CDR3 here is CASSYSSGSSTDTQYF. In nucleotides, the CDR3 is TGTGCCAGCAGTTACTCCAGCGGGAGTAGCACAGATACGCAGTATTTT.